This entry concerns a single TCR beta chain. The antigen remains undetermined. These data are taken from a study of vaccination effects on CD4 cells after COVID-19. Study outcomes and limitations: Late post-vaccination, clones induced by infection and those induced by vaccine underwent marked clonal contraction. Convalescent patients were few in the study, and early post-infection timepoints were absent.

Germline values: CDR1 MNHEY, CDR2 SVGAGI. Trimming removed 5 bases at V and 5 bases at J, with 13 bases between. This CDR3 is built from 14 residues. The data were produced by immunoSEQ multiplex PCR, yet TCRdb's version contains in-frame clones alone and is incomplete. The table lists around 81,000 clones, roughly 73% of them singletons. Viral peptide pools were used in the ViraFEST assay to expand antigen-specific CD4+ T cells, and sequencing came afterward. Following an approximately ten-day culture, CD4+ T cells were purified. Vaccination of participants consisted of two doses of either the BNT162b2 or mRNA-1273 vaccine. Prior SARS-CoV-2 infection was absent in the vaccine recipients, as shown by negative nucleocapsid antibodies. Cultivation was performed at some 1.9 million PBMC per well with 9 to 10 IU/ml IL-2 and 9.5 to 10 ug/ml peptides added.

V usage is TRBV6-5 and J usage is TRBJ2-4; D may be TRBD1 or TRBD2 (5 bases each). The sample consisted of CD4+ T cells from PBMCs cultured with HCoV-OC43 spike peptides, taken after COVID-19 vaccination. Specified subset: HCoV-OC43 spike overlapping peptide pool stimulation. The clonotype comes from a human donor who received a COVID-19 vaccine. The CDR3 DNA reads as TGTGCCAGCAGTCTCCTCGGGACCGAAAACATTCAGTACTTC. Translating gives CASSLLGTENIQYF.